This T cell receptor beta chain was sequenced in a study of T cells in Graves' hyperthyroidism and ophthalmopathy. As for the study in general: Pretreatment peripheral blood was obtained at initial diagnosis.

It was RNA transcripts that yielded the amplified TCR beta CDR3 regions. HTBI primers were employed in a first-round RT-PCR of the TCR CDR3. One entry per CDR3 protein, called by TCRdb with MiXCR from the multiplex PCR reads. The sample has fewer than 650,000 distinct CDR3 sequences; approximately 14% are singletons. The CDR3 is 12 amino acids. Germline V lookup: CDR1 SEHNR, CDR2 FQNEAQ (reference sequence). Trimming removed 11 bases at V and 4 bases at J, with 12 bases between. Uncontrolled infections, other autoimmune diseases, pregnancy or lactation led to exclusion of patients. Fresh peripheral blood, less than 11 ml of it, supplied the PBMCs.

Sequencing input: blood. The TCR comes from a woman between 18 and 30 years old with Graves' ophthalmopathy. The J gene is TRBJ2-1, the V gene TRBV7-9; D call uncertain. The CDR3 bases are TGTGCCTGGAACCCCCCTTACAATGAGCAGTTCTTC. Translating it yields CAWNPPYNEQFF.